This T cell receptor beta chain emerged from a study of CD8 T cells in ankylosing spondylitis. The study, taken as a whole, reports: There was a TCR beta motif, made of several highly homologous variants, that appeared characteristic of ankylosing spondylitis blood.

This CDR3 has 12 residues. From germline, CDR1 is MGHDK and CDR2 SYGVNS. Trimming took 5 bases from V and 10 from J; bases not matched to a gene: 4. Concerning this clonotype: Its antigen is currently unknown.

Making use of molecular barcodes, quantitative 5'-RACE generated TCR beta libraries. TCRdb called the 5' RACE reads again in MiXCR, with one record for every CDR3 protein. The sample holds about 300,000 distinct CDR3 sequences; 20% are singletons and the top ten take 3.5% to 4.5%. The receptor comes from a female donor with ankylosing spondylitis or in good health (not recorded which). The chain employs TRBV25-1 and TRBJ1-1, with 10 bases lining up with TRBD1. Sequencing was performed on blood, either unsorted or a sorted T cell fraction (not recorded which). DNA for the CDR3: TGTGCCAGCAGTATTGGACAGGGGGGAGCTTTCTTT. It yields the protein CASSIGQGGAFF.